The clone carrying this TCR beta chain was observed many times. Preparation methods for the bulk TCR libraries were those previously described, with listed TCR primers. TCRdb passed the PCR reads through MiXCR, listing each CDR3 protein once. The sample has hundreds of thousands of distinct CDR3 sequences, nearly 20% seen once. The germline gives CDR1 DFQATT, CDR2 SNEGSKA (reference sequence). The CDR3 totals 16 residues. V was trimmed by 0 bases and J by 1 base, leaving 13 bases between them. The data were taken from a study of molecular identifiers for immune sequencing clone quantification. The wider study: Replicate RNA came from about 20,000 or 100,000 naive CD8 cells and was split five ways, and four parts were sequenced.

Sorting recovered naive CD8 T cells on a CD8+CD4-CCR7+CD45RA+ profile. The rearrangement joins TRBV20-1 to TRBJ1-5, with D tentatively TRBD1 (5 bases). The receptor comes from a human donor in good health. Some libraries in this study had Jurkat cell RNA spiked in. The sequenced material came from naive CD8+ T cells from blood, with Jurkat cell RNA spiked in. Documented subset: FACS-sorted CD8+CD4-CCR7+CD45RA+ naive T cells. CDR3 loop: CSARELLRGSNQPQHF. CDR3 in DNA: TGCAGTGCTAGAGAACTCCTTCGGGGCAGCAATCAGCCCCAGCATTTT.